A single sample is the source of the 2 T cell receptor beta chains below, sequenced in a study of blood T cell repertoires in COVID-19. Some clones are missing from TCRdb's copy, which holds only in-frame ones; the method was immunoSEQ multiplex PCR. The sample records roughly 53,000 clones, roughly 76% being singletons. The sequenced material came from peripheral blood. These receptors all come from a man aged 45 to 65 with active or convalescent COVID-19.

The chain has TRBV10-3 and TRBJ1-1, with 10 positions matching TRBD1. The CDR3 totals 12 residues. Germline V gene data show CDR1 as ENHRY and CDR2 as SYGVKD. Trimming at V came to 9 bases and at J to 4 bases, leaving 2 bases not matched to a gene. CDR3 sequence (DNA): TGTGCCATGGGACAGGGGACCACTGAAGCTTTCTTT. Its protein is CAMGQGTTEAFF.

Only a few counts were recorded for this clone. The chain carries TRBV6-5 and TRBJ2-1, with D maybe TRBD2 (5 bases). This CDR3 has 13 amino acids. Germline V gene data show CDR1 as MNHEY and CDR2 as SVGAGI. V gave up 6 bases and J gave up 10 bases, with 16 bases separating them. The chain's CDR3 is CASRVSLEREQFF. The CDR3 coding sequence is TGTGCCAGCAGGGTCTCACTGGAGCGGGAGCAGTTCTTC.